One T cell receptor beta chain is described in this entry. Its specificity is not known. This sample was taken from a study of cytomegalovirus exposure and HLA in healthy donors. Study in general: The study's early data release held 80 million to 95 million unique TCRs from HLA-typed donors. Study conclusions and caveats: There was a cluster of highly shared sequence variants that was likely a sequencing artifact.

CDR3 length: 15 amino acids. Germline CDR1 reads LNHDA; CDR2 reads SQIVND (reference sequence). V lost 5 bases and J lost 5; bases outside the gene matches: 8. The study ran its PCR with 60 Vbeta and 13 Jbeta primers. Only in-frame clones appear in the TCRdb table, and some are missing; sequencing was by immunoSEQ multiplex PCR. The table lists approximately 120,000 clones, just under 70% of them singletons. The sample was PBMCs. The sequence derives from a woman in her seventies in good health and CMV-seropositive. The rearrangement links TRBV19 to TRBJ1-2; 10 bases are shared with TRBD1. Here the CDR3 reads CASSPRDRGVYGYTF. CDR3 nucleotides: TGTGCCAGTAGTCCCCGGGACAGGGGTGTGTATGGCTACACCTTC. Variable domain in full (rest from reference TRBV19 and TRBJ1-2): DGGITQSPKYLFRKEGQNVTLSCEQNLNHDAMYWYRQDPGQGLRLIYYSQIVNDFQKGDIAEGYSVSREKKESFPLTVTSAQKNPTAFYLCASSPRDRGVYGYTFGSGTRLTVV.